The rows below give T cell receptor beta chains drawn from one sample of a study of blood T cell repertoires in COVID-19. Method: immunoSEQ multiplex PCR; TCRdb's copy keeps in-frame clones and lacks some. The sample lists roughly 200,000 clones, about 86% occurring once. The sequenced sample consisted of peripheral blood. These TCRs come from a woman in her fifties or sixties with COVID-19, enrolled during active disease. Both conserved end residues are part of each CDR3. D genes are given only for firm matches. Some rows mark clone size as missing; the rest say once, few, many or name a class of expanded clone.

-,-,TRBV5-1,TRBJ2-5,TGCGCCAGCAGCTTGTCTGGGCTTGGGGAGACCCAGTACTTC,CASSLSGLGETQYF
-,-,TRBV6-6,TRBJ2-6,TGTGCCAGCAGTTACGGGCGCTCTGGGGCCAACGTCCTGACTTTC,CASSYGRSGANVLTF
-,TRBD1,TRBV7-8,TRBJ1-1,TGTGCCAGCAGCTTCAAACAGGGGTCGAACACTGAAGCTTTCTTT,CASSFKQGSNTEAFF
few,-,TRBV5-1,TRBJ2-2,TGCGCCAGCAGCTTGGTTCAGGGGAAGACCGGGGAGCTGTTTTTT,CASSLVQGKTGELFF
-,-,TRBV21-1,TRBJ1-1,TGTGCCGCTAACTCAGGGGGCAAGTACACTGAAGCTTTCTTT,CAANSGGKYTEAFF
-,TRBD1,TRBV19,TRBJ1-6,TGTGCCAGTAGTCAGACAGGGGAGTCACCCCTCCACTTT,CASSQTGESPLHF
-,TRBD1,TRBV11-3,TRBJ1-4,TGTGCCAGCAGCCTACAGGGGACAACTAATGAAAAACTGTTTTTT,CASSLQGTTNEKLFF
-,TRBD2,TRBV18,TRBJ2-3,TGTGCCAGCTCACCACTGGCTAGCGGGCTAGATACGCAGTATTTT,CASSPLASGLDTQYF
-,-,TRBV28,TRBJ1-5,TGTGCCAGCGGGCCGACAGGCAATCAGCCCCAGCATTTT,CASGPTGNQPQHF
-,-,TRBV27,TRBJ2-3,TGTGCCAGCAGTTGGGCTAGCACAGATACGCAGTATTTT,CASSWASTDTQYF
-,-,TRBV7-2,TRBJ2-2,TGTGCCAGCAGCTTAGTTCAGTGGGAGCTGTTTTTT,CASSLVQWELFF
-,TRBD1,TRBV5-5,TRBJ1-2,TGTGCCAGCACCAAAGGGGGCAGGGGGCGACTCTATGGCTACACCTTC,CASTKGGRGRLYGYTF
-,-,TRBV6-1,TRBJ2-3,TGTGCCAGCAGCCCACAGGCTACGCAGTATTTT,CASSPQATQYF
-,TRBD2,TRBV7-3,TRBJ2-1,TGTGCCAGCAGCCCCCAGGAGCGGGGGTACAATGAGCAGTTCTTC,CASSPQERGYNEQFF
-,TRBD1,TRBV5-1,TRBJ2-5,TGCGCCAGCAGCTTGGGACAGGGGGCGCGGGAGACCCAGTACTTC,CASSLGQGARETQYF
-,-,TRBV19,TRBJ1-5,TGTGCCAGTAGTATACGGGGGGGCGCGGAAAATCAGCCCCAGCATTTT,CASSIRGGAENQPQHF
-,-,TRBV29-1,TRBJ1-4,TGCAGCGTGGGCGCGAGAAATGAAAAACTGTTTTTT,CSVGARNEKLFF
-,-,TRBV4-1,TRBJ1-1,TGCGCCAGCAGGATGCAGGGGAACACTGAAGCTTTCTTT,CASRMQGNTEAFF
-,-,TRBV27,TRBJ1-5,TGTGCCAGCAGTTTCAGGGATGGCCAGCCCCAGCATTTT,CASSFRDGQPQHF
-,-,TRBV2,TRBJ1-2,TGTGCCAGCAGTGAATGGGGGCTGGGTGGCTACACCTTC,CASSEWGLGGYTF
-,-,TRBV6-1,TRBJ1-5,TGTGCCAGCAGTGAACAGGGGAGAGGTCAGCCCCAGCATTTT,CASSEQGRGQPQHF
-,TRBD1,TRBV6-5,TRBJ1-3,TGTGCCAGCAGCATCGGACAGGTCGGAAACACCATATATTTT,CASSIGQVGNTIYF
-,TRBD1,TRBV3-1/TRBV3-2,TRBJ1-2,TGTGCCAGCAGCCTCGACAGGGGAGGCGGCTACACCTTC,CASSLDRGGGYTF
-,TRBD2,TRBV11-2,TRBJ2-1,TGTGCCAGCAGCTCTTTCCCGGGACTAGCGGGGGGGAATGAGCAGTTCTTC,CASSSFPGLAGGNEQFF
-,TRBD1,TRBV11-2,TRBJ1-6,TGTGCCAGCAGGTTACAGGGGAATAATTCACCCCTCCACTTT,CASRLQGNNSPLHF
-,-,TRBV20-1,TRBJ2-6,TGCAGTGCCAGTACAGAGACCGCTGGGGCCAACGTCCTGACTTTC,CSASTETAGANVLTF
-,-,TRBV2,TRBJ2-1,TGTGCCAGCAGTCTGGAGGGAACCTACAATGAGCAGTTCTTC,CASSLEGTYNEQFF
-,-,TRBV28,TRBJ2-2,TGTGCCAGCGTGGCCACCGGGGAGCTGTTTTTT,CASVATGELFF
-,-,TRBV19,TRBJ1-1,TGTGCCAGTAAGACAGCAGCTAACACTGAAGCTTTCTTT,CASKTAANTEAFF
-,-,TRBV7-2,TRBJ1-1,TGTGCCAGCAGCTTAGCGAGCGGGGGCGGTTGGAACACTGAAGCTTTCTTT,CASSLASGGGWNTEAFF
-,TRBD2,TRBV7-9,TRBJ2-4,TGTGCCAGCAGCTTGACTAGCGGGGCCACGGGAGAAAACATTCAGTACTTC,CASSLTSGATGENIQYF
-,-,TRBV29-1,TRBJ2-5,TGCAGCGTTGCAGGGGCCGGGGAGACCCAGTACTTC,CSVAGAGETQYF
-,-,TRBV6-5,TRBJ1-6,TGTGCCAGCAGTCTCATTAACTCAGGGTCATCCCTCCACTTT,CASSLINSGSSLHF